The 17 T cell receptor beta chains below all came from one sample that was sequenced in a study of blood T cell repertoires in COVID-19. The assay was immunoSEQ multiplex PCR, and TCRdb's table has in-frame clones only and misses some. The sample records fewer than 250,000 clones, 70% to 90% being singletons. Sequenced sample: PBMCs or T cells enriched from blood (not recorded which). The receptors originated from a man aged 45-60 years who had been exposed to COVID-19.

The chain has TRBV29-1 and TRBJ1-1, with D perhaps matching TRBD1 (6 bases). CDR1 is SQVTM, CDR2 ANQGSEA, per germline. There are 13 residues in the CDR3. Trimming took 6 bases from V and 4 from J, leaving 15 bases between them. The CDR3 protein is CSVTEGVVTEAFF. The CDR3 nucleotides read TGCAGCGTAACCGAGGGGGTGGTCACTGAAGCTTTCTTT.

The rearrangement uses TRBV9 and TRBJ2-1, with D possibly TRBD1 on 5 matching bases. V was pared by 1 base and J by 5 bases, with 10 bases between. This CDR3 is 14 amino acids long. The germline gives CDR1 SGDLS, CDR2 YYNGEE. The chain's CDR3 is CASSVMGQDNEQFF. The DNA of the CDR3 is TGTGCCAGCAGCGTAATGGGGCAGGACAATGAGCAGTTCTTC.

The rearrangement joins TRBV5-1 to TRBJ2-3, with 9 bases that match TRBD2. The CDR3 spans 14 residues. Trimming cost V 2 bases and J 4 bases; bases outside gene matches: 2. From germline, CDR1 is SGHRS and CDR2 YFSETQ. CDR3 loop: CASSFSSGADTQYF. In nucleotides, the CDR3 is TGCGCCAGCAGCTTCTCTAGCGGGGCAGATACGCAGTATTTT.

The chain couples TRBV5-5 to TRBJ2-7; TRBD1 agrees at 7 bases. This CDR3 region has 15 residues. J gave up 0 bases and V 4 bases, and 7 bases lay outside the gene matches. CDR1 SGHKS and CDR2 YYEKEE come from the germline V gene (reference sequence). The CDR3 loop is CASSRDRQSSYEQYF. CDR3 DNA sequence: TGTGCCAGCAGCCGGGACAGACAAAGCTCCTACGAGCAGTACTTC.

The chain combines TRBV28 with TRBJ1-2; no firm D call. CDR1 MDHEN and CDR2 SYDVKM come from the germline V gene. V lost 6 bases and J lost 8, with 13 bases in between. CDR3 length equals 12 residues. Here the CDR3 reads CASRLAGSGYTF. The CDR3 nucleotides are TGTGCCAGCAGACTAGCCGGATCAGGCTACACCTTC.

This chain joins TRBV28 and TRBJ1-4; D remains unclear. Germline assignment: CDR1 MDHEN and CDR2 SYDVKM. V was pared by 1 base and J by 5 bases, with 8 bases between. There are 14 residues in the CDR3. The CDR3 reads CASSLLSGNEKLFF. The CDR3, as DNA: TGTGCCAGCAGTTTATTATCAGGAAATGAAAAACTGTTTTTT.

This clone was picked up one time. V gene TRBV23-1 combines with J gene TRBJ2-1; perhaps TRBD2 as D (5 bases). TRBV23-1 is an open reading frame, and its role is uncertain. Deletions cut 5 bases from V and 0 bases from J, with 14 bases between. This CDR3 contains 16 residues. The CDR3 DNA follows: TGCGCCAGCAGTGACTCGAAGCGGTCCTCCTACAATGAGCAGTTCTTC. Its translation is CASSDSKRSSYNEQFF.

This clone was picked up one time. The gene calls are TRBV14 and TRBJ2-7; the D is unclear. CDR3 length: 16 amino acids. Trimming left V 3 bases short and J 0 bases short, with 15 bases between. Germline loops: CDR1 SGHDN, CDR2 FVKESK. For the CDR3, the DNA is TGTGCCAGCAGCCACCCCCCAGAGGCCAACTCCTACGAGCAGTACTTC. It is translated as CASSHPPEANSYEQYF. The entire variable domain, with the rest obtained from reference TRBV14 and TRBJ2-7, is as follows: EAGVTQFPSHSVIEKGQTVTLRCDPISGHDNLYWYRRVMGKEIKFLLHFVKESKQDESGMPNNRFLAERTGGTYSTLKVQPAELEDSGVYFCASSHPPEANSYEQYFGPGTRLTVT.

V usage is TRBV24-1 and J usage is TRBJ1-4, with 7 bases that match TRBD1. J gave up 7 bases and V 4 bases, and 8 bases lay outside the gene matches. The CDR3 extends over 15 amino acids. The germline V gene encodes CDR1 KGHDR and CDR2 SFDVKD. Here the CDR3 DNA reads TGTGCCACCAGTGACCCCGGGACAGAAGGTGAAAAACTGTTTTTT. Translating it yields CATSDPGTEGEKLFF.

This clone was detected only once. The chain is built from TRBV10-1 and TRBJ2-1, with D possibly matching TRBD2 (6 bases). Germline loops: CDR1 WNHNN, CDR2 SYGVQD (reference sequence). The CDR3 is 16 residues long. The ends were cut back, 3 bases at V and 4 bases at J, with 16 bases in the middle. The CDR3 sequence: CASSDLSGPSYNEQFF. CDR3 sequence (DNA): TGCGCCAGCAGTGACCTAAGCGGGCCCAGTTACAATGAGCAGTTCTTC.

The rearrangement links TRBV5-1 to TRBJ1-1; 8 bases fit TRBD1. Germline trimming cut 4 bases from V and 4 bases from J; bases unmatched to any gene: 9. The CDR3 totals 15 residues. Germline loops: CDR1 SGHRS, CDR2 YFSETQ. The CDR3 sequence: CASSPIQGEGTEAFF. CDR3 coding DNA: TGCGCCAGCAGCCCCATACAGGGGGAGGGCACTGAAGCTTTCTTT. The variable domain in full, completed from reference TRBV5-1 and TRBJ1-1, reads KAGVTQTPRYLIKTRGQQVTLSCSPISGHRSVSWYQQTPGQGLQFLFEYFSETQRNKGNFPGRFSGRQFSNSRSEMNVSTLELGDSALYLCASSPIQGEGTEAFFGQGTRLTVV.

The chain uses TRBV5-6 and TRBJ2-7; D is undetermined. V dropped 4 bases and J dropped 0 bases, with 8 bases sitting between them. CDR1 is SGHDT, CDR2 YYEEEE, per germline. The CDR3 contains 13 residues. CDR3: CASSPPISYEQYF. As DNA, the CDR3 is TGTGCCAGCAGCCCCCCCATCTCCTACGAGCAGTACTTC.

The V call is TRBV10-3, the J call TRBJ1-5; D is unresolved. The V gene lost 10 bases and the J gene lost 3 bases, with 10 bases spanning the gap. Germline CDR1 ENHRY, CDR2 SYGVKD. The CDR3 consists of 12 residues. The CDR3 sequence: CASRGDNQPQHF. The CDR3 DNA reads TGTGCCAGCCGGGGTGACAATCAGCCCCAGCATTTT.

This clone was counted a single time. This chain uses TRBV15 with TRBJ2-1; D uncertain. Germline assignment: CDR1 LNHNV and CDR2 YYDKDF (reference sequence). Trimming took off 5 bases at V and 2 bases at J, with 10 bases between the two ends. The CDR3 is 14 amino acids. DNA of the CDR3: TGTGCCACCAGCTTAACTCGGGCCTACAATGAGCAGTTCTTC. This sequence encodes CATSLTRAYNEQFF.

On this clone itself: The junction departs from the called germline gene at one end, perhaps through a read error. In DNA form, the CDR3 reads TGTGCCAGCAGCCCATCCGGGACACTGGATTCGAGGTTC. It yields the protein CASSPSGTLDSRF. The V and J genes are TRBV3-1 (or the pseudogene TRBV3-2) and TRBJ2-7, with a possible D match to TRBD1 (6 bases). Germline assignment: CDR1 LGHDT and CDR2 YNNKEL (reference sequence). The CDR3 covers 13 residues.

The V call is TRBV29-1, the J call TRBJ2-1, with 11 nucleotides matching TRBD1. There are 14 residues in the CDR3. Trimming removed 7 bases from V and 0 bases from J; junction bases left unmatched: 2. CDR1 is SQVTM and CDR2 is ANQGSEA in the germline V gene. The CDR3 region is CSAGTGGSYNEQFF. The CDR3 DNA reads TGCAGCGCCGGGACAGGGGGCTCCTACAATGAGCAGTTCTTC.

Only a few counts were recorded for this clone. The CDR3 protein is CASSTGTSVTGELFF. The CDR3 DNA reads as TGTGCCAGCAGTACCGGGACTAGCGTTACCGGGGAGCTGTTTTTT. The chain links TRBV6-5 to TRBJ2-2; 10 bases align to TRBD2. The CDR3 totals 15 residues. Germline CDR1 MNHEY, CDR2 SVGAGI. The V segment lost 5 bases and the J segment 5 bases; nucleotides outside the gene matches: 5.